A single sample is the source of the 29 T cell receptor beta chains below, sequenced in a study of T cell responses to AZD1222 COVID-19 vaccine. Sequencing was performed with immunoSEQ multiplex PCR; in TCRdb, only in-frame clones are kept and a portion is missing. This table holds about 100,000 clones, around 89% found once. Sample: peripheral blood, taken on day 0 of AZD1222 vaccination. Receptor source: an adult in good health.

CDR3 residues: CASSLGGQNYEQYF. CDR3 bases: TGTGCCAGCAGCTTAGGGGGACAGAATTACGAGCAGTACTTC. J is TRBJ2-7 and V is TRBV7-8, with TRBD1 matching over 7 bases. The CDR3 length is 14 residues. Looked up from germline, CDR1 is SGHVS and CDR2 is FQNEAQ. V trimming: 1 base; J trimming: 4 bases; junction bases outside the gene matches: 4.

The chain carries TRBV6-5 and TRBJ1-5; D might be TRBD1 (6 bases). This CDR3 has 15 amino acids. V lost 2 bases and J 1 base, leaving 9 bases between the germline ends. The germline CDR1 and CDR2 sequences are MNHEY and SVGAGI. The CDR3 region is CASSYKGGSNQPQHF. CDR3 bases: TGTGCCAGCAGTTACAAGGGGGGAAGCAATCAGCCCCAGCATTTT.

The chain uses TRBV7-8 and TRBJ1-1; 9 bases align to TRBD1. The V gene end was trimmed by 4 bases and the J gene end by 5 bases; junction bases not matched to a gene: 5. CDR1 and CDR2 (germline): SGHVS, FQNEAQ. There are 14 residues in the CDR3. The CDR3 region has the DNA TGTGCCAGCAGCTCCACAGGGGGCCTGACTGAAGCTTTCTTT. Its protein product is CASSSTGGLTEAFF.

About this clone: Because the CDR3's place on the DNA is in doubt, the DNA is left out and the CDR3 is given as listed by TCRdb. The chain employs TRBV21-1 and TRBJ2-3; TRBD1 is taken as the D call from the table, unchecked against the DNA. TRBV21-1 is a listed pseudogene. The CDR3 is 16 amino acids in total, end residues counted. The CDR3: CASSGAWGRGTDTQYF.

This clone has just one count. The chain couples TRBV10-3 to TRBJ2-7; D is unclear. The CDR3 runs 16 residues. Germline V gene lookup returns CDR1 ENHRY and CDR2 SYGVKD. Between the trimmed V and J ends, which lost 6 bases and 3 bases, there was a span of 21 bases. The CDR3 bases are TGTGCCATCAGCCAGATCGAAGGCAGCGAAATCTACGAGCAGTACTTC. Protein product: CAISQIEGSEIYEQYF.

This clone was seen a few times. The chain is built from TRBV7-2 and TRBJ2-1, with D maybe TRBD2 (6 bases). V was pared by 5 bases and J by 5 bases, with 13 bases between. Looked up from germline, CDR1 is SGHTA and CDR2 is FQGNSA. This CDR3 spans 14 amino acids. CDR3 nucleotide sequence: TGTGCCAGCAGCCGCATTGGCGGGGACAATGAGCAGTTCTTC. Protein: CASSRIGGDNEQFF.

This clone showed up just once. The rearrangement uses TRBV7-3 and TRBJ2-3; 13 bases are shared with TRBD2. V was pared by 4 bases and J by 6 bases, with 7 bases of the junction left unmatched. CDR3 length equals 16 residues. Germline CDR1 is SGHTA and CDR2 is FQGTGA. The CDR3 DNA sequence: TGTGCCAGCAGCTCAACTAGCGGGAGGGCCGGGGATACGCAGTATTTT. It is translated as CASSSTSGRAGDTQYF.

In this sample, this clone turned up once. The chain couples TRBV4-2 to TRBJ2-2, with TRBD2 as a possible D gene (6 bases). Germline loops: CDR1 LGHNA, CDR2 YNFKEQ. This CDR3 region has 16 residues. V gave up 1 base and J gave up 8 bases, with 17 bases separating them. CDR3 in DNA: TGTGCCAGCAGCCAAGCTTCCGTCTCCGGGACTGGGGAGCTGTTTTTT. It yields the protein CASSQASVSGTGELFF.

V usage is TRBV19 and J usage is TRBJ1-6; 7 bases are shared with TRBD1. CDR1 and CDR2 (germline): LNHDA, SQIVND (reference sequence). CDR3 length: 17 amino acids. Losses at the gene ends were 3 bases for V and 6 bases for J; bases not matched to a gene: 11. This chain's CDR3 is CASSMTGQSSFNSPLHF. CDR3 coding DNA: TGTGCCAGTAGTATGACGGGACAGTCGAGTTTTAATTCACCCCTCCACTTT.

The gene calls are TRBV30 and TRBJ1-5, with D hard to call. Trimming took 8 bases from V and 0 from J, leaving 20 bases between them. The germline V gene has CDR1 GTSNPN and CDR2 SVGIG (reference sequence). This CDR3 spans 16 amino acids. The CDR3 is CARQDPKTYSNQPQHF. In DNA form, the CDR3 reads TGTGCCCGACAAGATCCTAAGACATATAGCAATCAGCCCCAGCATTTT.

The V gene is TRBV3-1 (or the pseudogene TRBV3-2), the J gene TRBJ2-1; 9 bases line up with TRBD2. The CDR3 loop spans 16 amino acids. Per the germline V gene, CDR1 is LGHDT and CDR2 is YNNKEL (reference sequence). Trimming took 3 bases from V and 7 from J; bases not matched to a gene: 10. The CDR3 here is CASSHRSGSGWNEQFF. In DNA form, the CDR3 reads TGTGCCAGCAGCCACCGTAGCGGGAGCGGTTGGAATGAGCAGTTCTTC.

This sequence joins TRBV6-5 and TRBJ2-7; 9 nucleotides line up with TRBD1. V lost 6 bases and J lost 3; bases outside the gene matches: 3. The CDR3 spans 13 residues. Germline CDR1 reads MNHEY; CDR2 reads SVGAGI. As DNA, the CDR3 is TGTGCCAGCAGCATGGACAGGGGCTACGAGCAGTACTTC. Translating it yields CASSMDRGYEQYF.

CDR3 bases: TGTGCCAGTAGTACCCTTAAGGGAATGTCTGGAAACACCATATATTTT. Translation gives CASSTLKGMSGNTIYF. The chain combines TRBV19 with TRBJ1-3; D call uncertain. CDR1 and CDR2 from the germline V gene are LNHDA and SQIVND (reference sequence). There are 16 residues in the CDR3. V was cut by 4 bases and J by 1 base, with 14 bases left in between.

This chain links TRBV11-2 with TRBJ1-4, with D hard to call. Germline CDR1 and CDR2: SGHAT and FQNNGV. This CDR3 region has 14 residues. V shed 3 bases and J shed 4 bases, with 9 bases lying between them. The CDR3 DNA is TGTGCCAGCAGCTTCGGGCTTCGTAATGAAAAACTGTTTTTT. Translated: CASSFGLRNEKLFF.

The chain uses TRBV10-3 and TRBJ1-1; perhaps TRBD1 as D (5 bases). The CDR3 consists of 13 residues. The V and J ends lost 9 bases and 6 bases respectively, with 17 bases between them. Germline V gene sequence: CDR1 ENHRY, CDR2 SYGVKD. CDR3 loop: CAIRSGGESEAFF. DNA of the CDR3: TGTGCCATACGATCTGGGGGGGAATCTGAAGCTTTCTTT.

The chain joins TRBV9 to TRBJ2-6; 10 bases map to TRBD2. The CDR3 extends over 18 amino acids. With V trimmed by 2 bases and J by 1 base, 6 bases remained unmatched. Germline lookup yields CDR1 SGDLS and CDR2 YYNGEE. CDR3 nucleotides: TGTGCCAGCAGCGTGGCTAGCGGGAGAGGGTCTGGGGCCAACGTCCTGACTTTC. Encoded protein: CASSVASGRGSGANVLTF.

The J gene is TRBJ2-3, the V gene TRBV7-2; tentatively, D is TRBD2 (6 bases). This CDR3 has 17 amino acids. V was shortened by 2 bases and J by 0 bases, with 15 bases between the two germline ends. Germline CDR1 and CDR2: SGHTA and FQGNSA. In DNA form, the CDR3 reads TGTGCCAGCAGCTTACCTCGCGGGGCGACTAGCACAGATACGCAGTATTTT. It encodes CASSLPRGATSTDTQYF.

This clone came up a few times. This sequence joins TRBV18 and TRBJ2-1, with D unresolved. The length of the CDR3 is 14 residues. Trimming took 3 bases from V and 7 from J, leaving 13 bases between them. In germline, CDR1 is KGHSH, CDR2 LQKENI. CDR3 sequence reads: CASSPLLGRNEQFF. For the CDR3, the DNA is TGTGCCAGCTCACCGCTCCTAGGACGGAATGAGCAGTTCTTC.

This sequence joins TRBV2 and TRBJ2-2; 11 bases align to TRBD2. Trimming took 6 bases from V and 6 from J; bases not matched to a gene: 6. CDR1 and CDR2 from the germline V gene are SNHLY and FYNNEI. The CDR3 spans 15 residues. CDR3 residues: CASRVTSGSSGELFF. DNA for the CDR3: TGTGCCAGCAGGGTTACTAGCGGGAGTTCCGGGGAGCTGTTTTTT.

The CDR3 here is CASSLAREAQETQYF. The CDR3 bases are TGTGCCAGCAGCTTAGCCCGGGAGGCCCAAGAGACCCAGTACTTC. This chain connects TRBV7-2 to TRBJ2-5; 7 bases fit TRBD2. This CDR3 has 15 residues. Looked up from germline, CDR1 is SGHTA and CDR2 is FQGNSA. With V trimmed by 0 bases and J by 1 base, 2 bases remained unmatched. Full variable domain (rest looked up from reference TRBV7-2 and TRBJ2-5): GAGVSQSPSNKVTEKGKDVELRCDPISGHTALYWYRQSLGQGLEFLIYFQGNSAPDKSGLPSDRFSAERTGGSVSTLTIQRTQQEDSAVYLCASSLAREAQETQYFGPGTRLLVL.

A single count supports this clone. The V call is TRBV9, the J call TRBJ2-3; a possible D gene is TRBD1 (6 bases). V lost 1 base, J lost 0 bases, and 6 bases lay in between. The CDR3 totals 14 residues. The V gene's germline CDR1 is SGDLS and CDR2 YYNGEE. The DNA for the CDR3 is TGTGCCAGCAGCGTACAGGGGAGCACAGATACGCAGTATTTT. Residues: CASSVQGSTDTQYF.

The chain has TRBV19 and TRBJ1-5, with D maybe TRBD1 (5 bases). V gave up 2 bases and J gave up 4 bases, with 12 bases separating them. The CDR3 contains 15 residues. The germline V gene has CDR1 LNHDA and CDR2 SQIVND (reference sequence). The CDR3 nucleotides read TGTGCCAGTAGTATAATGGGGGGAACTAATCAGCCCCAGCATTTT. Protein: CASSIMGGTNQPQHF.

The rearrangement uses TRBV2 and TRBJ1-2; 7 positions match TRBD1. In germline, CDR1 is SNHLY, CDR2 FYNNEI. With V trimmed by 11 bases and J by 5 bases, 17 bases remained unmatched. The CDR3 sequence is 15 residues long. The CDR3 protein is CASAGGPGAVYGYTF. The DNA for the CDR3 is TGTGCCTCGGCAGGGGGACCGGGAGCCGTATATGGCTACACCTTC.

V is TRBV28 and J is TRBJ2-7; no reliable D call. The ends were cut back, 4 bases at V and 2 bases at J, with 3 bases in the middle. Germline CDR1 MDHEN, CDR2 SYDVKM. The CDR3 is 11 residues long. The CDR3 spells CASSSPYEQYF. The CDR3 coding sequence is TGTGCCAGCAGTTCCCCCTACGAGCAGTACTTC.

This chain links TRBV30 with TRBJ2-5; the D call may be TRBD1 or TRBD2 (6 bases each). Germline CDR1 reads GTSNPN; CDR2 reads SVGIG (reference sequence). The CDR3 runs to 14 residues. Trimming pared 0 bases from V and 4 bases from J, leaving 12 bases between. The CDR3 is CAWSVRGAGETQYF. DNA for the CDR3: TGTGCCTGGAGTGTGAGGGGGGCAGGAGAGACCCAGTACTTC. The full variable domain, completed using reference TRBV30 and TRBJ2-5, is SQTIHQWPATLVQPVGSPLSLECTVEGTSNPNLYWYRQAAGRGLQLLFYSVGIGQISSEVPQNLSASRPQDRQFILSSKKLLLSDSGFYLCAWSVRGAGETQYFGPGTRLLVL.

This chain connects TRBV5-8 to TRBJ2-5; D not certain. The CDR3 runs 12 residues. V lost 1 base, J lost 4 bases, and 5 bases lay in between. CDR1 and CDR2 from the germline V gene are SGHTS and YDEGEE. Here the CDR3 reads CASSLYGETQYF. CDR3 DNA sequence: TGTGCCAGCAGCTTGTATGGAGAGACCCAGTACTTC.

The chain links TRBV10-2 to TRBJ2-7; possibly TRBD2 for D (5 bases). The CDR3 has 12 residues. The V gene lost 7 bases and the J gene lost 4 bases, with 11 bases spanning the gap. CDR1 WSHSY and CDR2 SAAADI come from the germline V gene. The CDR3 is CASKFPGYEQYF. The CDR3 bases are TGCGCCAGCAAGTTTCCGGGATACGAGCAGTACTTC.

The CDR3, as DNA: TGCGCCAGCAGCCAAGATTTAGGACAGGCCCTCGCCCTCTATGGCTACACCTTC. Its translation is CASSQDLGQALALYGYTF. The gene calls are TRBV4-3 and TRBJ1-2, with 7 bases that match TRBD1. The CDR3 consists of 18 residues. The V segment lost 0 bases and the J segment 4 bases; nucleotides outside the gene matches: 14. CDR1 is LGHNA, CDR2 YSLEER, per germline.

J is TRBJ1-1 and V is TRBV28; 9 nucleotides agree with TRBD1. The CDR3 extends over 17 amino acids. Germline V gene lookup returns CDR1 MDHEN and CDR2 SYDVKM. Trimming took 2 bases from V and 5 from J; bases not matched to a gene: 12. This chain's CDR3 is CASSLIGGTGLGTEAFF. In DNA form, the CDR3 reads TGTGCCAGCAGTTTAATAGGTGGGACAGGGTTAGGGACTGAAGCTTTCTTT.